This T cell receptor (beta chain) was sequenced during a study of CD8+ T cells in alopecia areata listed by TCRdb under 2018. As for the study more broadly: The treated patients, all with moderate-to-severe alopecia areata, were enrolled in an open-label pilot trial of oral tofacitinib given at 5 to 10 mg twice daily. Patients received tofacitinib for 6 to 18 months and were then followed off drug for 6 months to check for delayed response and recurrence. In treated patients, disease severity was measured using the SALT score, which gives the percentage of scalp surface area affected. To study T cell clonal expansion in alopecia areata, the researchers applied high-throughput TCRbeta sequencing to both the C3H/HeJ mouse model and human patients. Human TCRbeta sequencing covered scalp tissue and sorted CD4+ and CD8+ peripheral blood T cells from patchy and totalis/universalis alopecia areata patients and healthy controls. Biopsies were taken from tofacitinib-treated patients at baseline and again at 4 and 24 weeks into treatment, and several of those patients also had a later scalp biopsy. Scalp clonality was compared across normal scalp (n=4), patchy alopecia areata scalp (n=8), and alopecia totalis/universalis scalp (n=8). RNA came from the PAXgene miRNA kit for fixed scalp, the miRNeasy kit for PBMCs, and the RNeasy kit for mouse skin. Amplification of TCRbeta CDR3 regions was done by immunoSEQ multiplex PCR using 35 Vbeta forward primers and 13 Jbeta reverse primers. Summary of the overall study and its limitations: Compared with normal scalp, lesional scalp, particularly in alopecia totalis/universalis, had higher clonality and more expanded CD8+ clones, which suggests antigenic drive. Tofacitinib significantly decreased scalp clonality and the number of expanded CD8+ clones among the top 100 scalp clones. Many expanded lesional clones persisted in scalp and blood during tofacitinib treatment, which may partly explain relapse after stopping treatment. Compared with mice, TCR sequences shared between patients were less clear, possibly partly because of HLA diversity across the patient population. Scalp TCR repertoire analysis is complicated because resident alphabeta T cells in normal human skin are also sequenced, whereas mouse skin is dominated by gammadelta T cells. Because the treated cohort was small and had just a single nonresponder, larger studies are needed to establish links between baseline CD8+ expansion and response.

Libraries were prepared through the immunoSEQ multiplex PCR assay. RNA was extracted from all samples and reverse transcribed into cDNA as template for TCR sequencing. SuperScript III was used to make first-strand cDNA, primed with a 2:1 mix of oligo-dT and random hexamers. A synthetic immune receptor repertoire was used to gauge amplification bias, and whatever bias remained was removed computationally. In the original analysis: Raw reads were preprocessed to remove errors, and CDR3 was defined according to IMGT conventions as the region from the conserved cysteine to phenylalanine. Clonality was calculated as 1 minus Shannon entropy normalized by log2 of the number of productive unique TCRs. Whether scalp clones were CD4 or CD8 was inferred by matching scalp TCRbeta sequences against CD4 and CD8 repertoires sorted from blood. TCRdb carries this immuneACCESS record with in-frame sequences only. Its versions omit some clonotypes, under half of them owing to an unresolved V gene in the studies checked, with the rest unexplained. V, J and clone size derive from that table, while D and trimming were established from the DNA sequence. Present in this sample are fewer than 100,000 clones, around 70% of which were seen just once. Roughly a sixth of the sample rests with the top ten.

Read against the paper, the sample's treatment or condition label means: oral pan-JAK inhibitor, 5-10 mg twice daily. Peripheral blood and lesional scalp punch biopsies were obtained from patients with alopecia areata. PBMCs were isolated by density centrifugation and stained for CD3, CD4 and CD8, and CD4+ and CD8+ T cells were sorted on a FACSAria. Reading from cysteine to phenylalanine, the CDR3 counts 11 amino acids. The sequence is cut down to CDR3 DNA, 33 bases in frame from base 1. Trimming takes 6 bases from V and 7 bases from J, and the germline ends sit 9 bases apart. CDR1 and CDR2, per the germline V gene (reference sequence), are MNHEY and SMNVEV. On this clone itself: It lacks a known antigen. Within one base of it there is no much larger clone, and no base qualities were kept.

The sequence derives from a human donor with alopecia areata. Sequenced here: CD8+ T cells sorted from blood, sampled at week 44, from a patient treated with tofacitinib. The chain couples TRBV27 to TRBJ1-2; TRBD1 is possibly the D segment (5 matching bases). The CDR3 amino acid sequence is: CASRDIRGYTF. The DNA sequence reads TGTGCCAGCAGGGACATACGTGGCTACACCTTC.